This TCR beta chain is from a study of cytomegalovirus exposure and HLA in healthy donors. Study-wide points: Specificity for CMV antigens was confirmed in vitro for a few of the CMV-associated chains. There was a cluster of highly shared sequence variants that was likely a sequencing artifact. In an earlier analysis, most TCR beta V segments were productive about 87% or about 30% of the time. A later analysis linked a missense DCLRE1C variant to TCR beta V- and J-gene trimming.

PCR involved 60 Vbeta and 13 Jbeta primers. Only in-frame clones appear in the TCRdb table, and some are missing; sequencing was by immunoSEQ multiplex PCR. Among around 140,000 clones, roughly three fifths were seen once, and the ten largest hold 2% to 3%. Turning to this clone: Its target is not known.

In germline, CDR1 is LGHNA, CDR2 YSLEER. The length of the CDR3 is 15 residues. The ends were cut back, 4 bases at V and 4 bases at J, with 17 bases in the middle. This chain joins TRBV4-3 and TRBJ2-7; perhaps TRBD1 as D (5 bases). This TCR was recovered from a woman in her thirties or forties in good health and CMV-seronegative. The specimen was PBMCs. CDR3 DNA: TGCGCCAGCAGCCCCGAAGGGGCGATACTATACGAGCAGTACTTC. Encoded protein: CASSPEGAILYEQYF.